This T cell receptor (beta chain) was observed in a study of shared clonotypes between healthy human individuals. The wider study: A few men and a couple of women, aged 18 to 49, were donors.

The CDR3 extends over 15 amino acids. In germline, CDR1 is SGHAT, CDR2 FQDESV (reference sequence). V lost 3 bases to trimming and J lost 6 bases; unmatched junction nucleotides: 5. Unsorted PBMC DNA was run through sequencing on ten immunoSEQ deep assay plates. As processed by the authors: For the immunoSEQ data, sequences were junction-only without quality scores, so filtering differed. Clones were read by immunoSEQ multiplex PCR, and TCRdb kept only the in-frame ones, dropping some. D and trimming come from the DNA, and the V and J calls and clone size come from that table. The sample includes fewer than 650,000 clones, around 78% of them seen just once. Adults of Caucasian background living in Nashville, Tennessee made up all donors. This clone was counted only a few times. Within the sample, other DNA sequences also encode this same CDR3.

Sequenced: PBMCs. The sequence derives from a woman aged 40-49 years in good health. Some clones in this sample may be carry-over from other donors' samples. V gene TRBV11-1 combines with J gene TRBJ2-7; 13 bases are shared with TRBD2. CDR3 residues: CASSFGGLAGSEQYF. In DNA form, the CDR3 reads TGTGCCAGCAGCTTTGGGGGACTAGCGGGAAGCGAGCAGTACTTC.